The 18 T cell receptor beta chains listed next were all sequenced from one sample in a study of STAT3 mutations in large granular lymphocyte leukemia. Whole-study results and caveats: Every T-cell large granular lymphocyte leukemia patient had at least one immunodominant TCR beta clonotype.

Their antigens remain unidentified. Sequenced by immunoSEQ multiplex PCR; TCRdb stores in-frame clones only, minus some. In the table there are almost 25,000 clones, about 94% of which are singletons. Material for sequencing was peripheral blood mononuclear cells. The receptors were gathered from a man aged 35 to 55 with T-cell large granular lymphocyte leukemia. Some clones in this sample may be carry-over from other donors' samples.

J is TRBJ2-7 and V is TRBV27; 8 bases match TRBD1. Germline CDR1 reads MNHEY; CDR2 reads SMNVEV (reference sequence). CDR3 length: 13 amino acids. With 5 bases clipped from V and 3 bases from J, the junction kept 3 bases outside the gene matches. The CDR3 DNA reads TGTGCCAGCAGTAATACAGGGGGCTACGAGCAGTACTTC. Amino acid sequence: CASSNTGGYEQYF.

This clone appeared a single time. This rearrangement joins TRBV30 to TRBJ2-7; 8 bases are a match to TRBD1. The CDR3 is 15 amino acids. Looked up from germline, CDR1 is GTSNPN and CDR2 is SVGIG (reference sequence). J lost 2 bases, V lost 0 bases, and 6 bases had no gene match. CDR3 amino acids: CAWSVRGQAPYEQYF. The CDR3 DNA is TGTGCCTGGAGTGTACGGGGACAGGCACCCTACGAGCAGTACTTC.

This clone was seen a handful of times. This rearrangement joins TRBV5-8 to TRBJ2-5; maybe TRBD2 (7 bases). Germline CDR1 and CDR2: SGHTS and YDEGEE. The CDR3 runs to 14 residues. Deletions cut 3 bases from V and 3 bases from J, with 12 bases between. CDR3 bases: TGTGCCAGCAGCTCGAGGGGGGGCGAAGAGACCCAGTACTTC. It encodes CASSSRGGEETQYF.

The V and J genes are TRBV19 and TRBJ1-5; D is unresolved. V shed 3 bases and J shed 6 bases, with 9 bases lying between them. The germline gives CDR1 LNHDA, CDR2 SQIVND (reference sequence). This CDR3 spans 13 amino acids. The CDR3 nucleotides read TGTGCCAGTAGTATCCTTAATGGTCAGCCCCAGCATTTT. This codes for CASSILNGQPQHF.

This clone has a handful of counts. This sequence joins TRBV19 and TRBJ1-5; 7 positions agree with TRBD1. The germline V gene encodes CDR1 LNHDA and CDR2 SQIVND (reference sequence). With 6 bases clipped from V and 11 bases from J, the junction kept 10 bases outside the gene matches. This CDR3 region has 13 residues. The CDR3 spells CASRGGAGGSQHF. The CDR3 coding sequence is TGTGCCAGTAGGGGCGGGGCAGGGGGATCCCAGCATTTT.

The genes are TRBV4-1 and TRBJ2-3; tentatively, D is TRBD1 (6 bases). The CDR3 runs 17 residues. Germline assignment: CDR1 MGHRA and CDR2 YSYEKL. V was cut by 4 bases and J by 0 bases, with 17 bases left in between. DNA for the CDR3: TGCGCCAGCAGCCCCCCATGGGGGCGCGGCAGCACAGATACGCAGTATTTT. Its protein product is CASSPPWGRGSTDTQYF.

J is TRBJ1-2 and V is TRBV7-8; 9 nucleotides align to TRBD1. In germline, CDR1 is SGHVS, CDR2 FQNEAQ. V dropped 4 bases and J dropped 6; count of bases not matched to a gene: 6. The length of the CDR3 is 14 residues. The CDR3 bases are TGTGCCAGCAGCTCCCCAGGGGACAGGGATGGCTACACCTTC. Protein product: CASSSPGDRDGYTF.

The J gene is TRBJ2-1, the V gene TRBV15; D gene uncertain. Trimming left V 6 bases short and J 0 bases short, with 18 bases between. Germline CDR1 and CDR2: LNHNV and YYDKDF (reference sequence). This CDR3 is 17 amino acids long. DNA of the CDR3: TGTGCCACCAGAGCTGGTAACGCAGTGAGCTCCTACAATGAGCAGTTCTTC. Encoded protein: CATRAGNAVSSYNEQFF.

J is TRBJ1-6 and V is TRBV18; perhaps TRBD1 as D (6 bases). The CDR3 totals 17 residues. Germline CDR1 is KGHSH and CDR2 is LQKENI. V lost 3 bases, J lost 7 bases, and 19 bases lay in between. This chain's CDR3 is CASSPATGLGVNSPLHF. The CDR3 DNA reads as TGTGCCAGCTCACCGGCCACAGGGTTGGGAGTCAATTCACCCCTCCACTTT.

In nucleotides, the CDR3 is TGTGCCAGCAGCAACCGGGACAGGGGATTAGAGGAGACCCAGTACTTC. The encoded protein is CASSNRDRGLEETQYF. The V call is TRBV7-9, the J call TRBJ2-5; 10 nucleotides agree with TRBD1. This CDR3 spans 16 amino acids. The V segment lost 5 bases and the J segment 5 bases; nucleotides outside the gene matches: 11. Germline V gene lookup returns CDR1 SEHNR and CDR2 FQNEAQ (reference sequence).

The V and J genes are TRBV29-1 and TRBJ1-2, with D unclear. Germline values: CDR1 SQVTM, CDR2 ANQGSEA. CDR3 length: 12 amino acids. Trimming shortened V by 1 base and J by 3 bases, and 6 bases separated the two germline ends. CDR3 nucleotide sequence: TGCAGCGTTGAAGCGCAGGACTATGGCTACACCTTC. Encoded protein: CSVEAQDYGYTF.

V is TRBV10-3 and J is TRBJ2-7, with 9 bases identical to TRBD1. After removal of 9 bases from V and 3 bases from J, the junction contained 18 bases not matched to a gene. The CDR3 extends over 17 amino acids. Germline CDR1 ENHRY, CDR2 SYGVKD. The CDR3, as DNA: TGTGCCATTGCCCCCGTTGACAGGGGGGACCGAGACTACGAGCAGTACTTC. It encodes CAIAPVDRGDRDYEQYF.

The chain employs TRBV15 and TRBJ2-3; D uncertain. The length of the CDR3 is 12 residues. Trimming stripped 5 bases from V and 6 bases from J, with 9 bases between. CDR1 is LNHNV and CDR2 is YYDKDF in the germline V gene (reference sequence). The CDR3 sequence: CATSPLLDTQYF. In DNA, the CDR3 is TGTGCCACCAGCCCCCTACTGGATACGCAGTATTTT. The variable domain in full, completed from reference TRBV15 and TRBJ2-3, reads DAMVIQNPRYQVTQFGKPVTLSCSQTLNHNVMYWYQQKSSQAPKLLFHYYDKDFNNEADTPDNFQSRRPNTSFCFLDIRSPGLGDTAMYLCATSPLLDTQYFGPGTRLTVL.

The chain carries TRBV5-5 and TRBJ2-7; 9 bases are a match to TRBD1. The CDR3 extends over 17 amino acids. J was trimmed by 5 bases and V by 5 bases; bases with no gene match: 17. Germline CDR1 SGHKS, CDR2 YYEKEE (reference sequence). The CDR3 reads CASSWDRDLFVAHEQYF. DNA for the CDR3: TGTGCCAGCAGTTGGGACAGGGATCTCTTTGTCGCCCACGAGCAGTACTTC.

The chain uses TRBV18 and TRBJ1-6, with D perhaps matching TRBD1 (5 bases). This CDR3 spans 15 amino acids. V lost 2 bases to trimming and J lost 7 bases, with 12 bases between them. Germline V gene lookup returns CDR1 KGHSH and CDR2 LQKENI. This chain's CDR3 is CASSPSRDGNSPLHF. The CDR3 DNA sequence: TGTGCCAGCTCACCATCCCGGGACGGAAATTCACCCCTCCACTTT.

This clone appeared a single time. The genes are TRBV25-1 and TRBJ2-7; D is possibly TRBD2 (6 bases). Per germline, CDR1 MGHDK and CDR2 SYGVNS. The CDR3 consists of 11 residues. V lost 8 bases and J lost 4, with 9 bases in between. The CDR3 sequence: CASGTVYEQYF. The CDR3 region has the DNA TGTGCCAGCGGGACTGTATACGAGCAGTACTTC.

The sample holds one count of this clone. V and J are TRBV4-2 and TRBJ2-7, with D possibly being TRBD1 (9 bases). The germline CDR1 and CDR2 sequences are LGHNA and YNFKEQ. V lost 0 bases to trimming and J lost 5 bases, with 14 bases between them. There are 15 residues in the CDR3. The CDR3 is CASSQEGQGLDEQYF. In DNA form, the CDR3 reads TGTGCCAGCAGCCAAGAGGGACAGGGACTAGACGAGCAGTACTTC.

V usage is TRBV29-1 and J usage is TRBJ2-5, with 9 bases that match TRBD1. V lost 4 bases, J lost 7 bases, and 7 bases stayed unmatched. The germline gives CDR1 SQVTM, CDR2 ANQGSEA. CDR3 length equals 13 residues. The CDR3 here is CSVGDRALRTQYF. The CDR3 nucleotides are TGCAGCGTTGGGGACAGGGCCCTCCGGACCCAGTACTTC.